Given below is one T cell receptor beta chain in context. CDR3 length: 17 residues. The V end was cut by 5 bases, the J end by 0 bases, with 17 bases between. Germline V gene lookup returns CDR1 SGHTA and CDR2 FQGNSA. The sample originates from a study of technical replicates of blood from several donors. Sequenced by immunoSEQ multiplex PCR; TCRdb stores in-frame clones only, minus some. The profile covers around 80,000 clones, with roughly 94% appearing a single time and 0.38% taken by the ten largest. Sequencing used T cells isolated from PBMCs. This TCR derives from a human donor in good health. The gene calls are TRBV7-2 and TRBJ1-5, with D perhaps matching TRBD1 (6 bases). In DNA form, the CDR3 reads TGTGCCAGCAGCCTAAGAACAGGGACCTATAGCAATCAGCCCCAGCATTTT. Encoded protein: CASSLRTGTYSNQPQHF.